This TCR beta chain was profiled in a study of regulatory T cells in long-lasting Graves disease. Study-level findings and limits: Peripheral blood was the sole material, not thyroid tissue.

This clonotype was seen at least ten times. Its antigen is as yet unknown. Time point given: newly diagnosed GD, antithyroid drugs for less than 3 months. With RNA extracted from PBMCs as input, the TCR library was made. According to the study, TCR beta libraries were built with iRepertoire HTBI primers and CDR3-region Arm-PCR. TCRdb re-called the multiplex PCR reads with MiXCR, one entry per CDR3 protein. The repertoire holds roughly 420,000 distinct CDR3 sequences, with roughly 15% as singletons. Germline V CDR1 and CDR2: SQVTM, ANQGSEA. Germline trimming cut 4 bases from V and 6 bases from J; bases unmatched to any gene: 6. The CDR3 sequence is 12 residues long. The sample was also linked to a second study, of T cells in Graves' hyperthyroidism and ophthalmopathy. That report notes: Patients were aged 18 to 65, had disease duration under 2 months, and had newly diagnosed hyperthyroidism. Blood held most thyroid clonotypes expanded above 0.001 frequency. Ophthalmopathy prediction by the model preceded onset by a median about 6 months.

This clonotype originated in a woman aged 25-40 years with Graves disease. This specimen was peripheral blood mononuclear cells (PBMCs), taken at new diagnosis, from a patient treated with antithyroid drugs. The rearrangement joins TRBV29-1 to TRBJ2-7, with 7 bases identical to TRBD2. DNA of the CDR3: TGCAGCGTTGCTAGCGGAGAATCCGAGCAGTACTTC. It is translated as CSVASGESEQYF.